The clone carrying this T cell receptor (beta chain) was observed a single time. No antigen is known for it. The germline gives CDR1 SGHDN, CDR2 FVKESK. The length of the CDR3 is 14 residues. V gave up 2 bases and J gave up 8 bases, with 15 bases separating them. Time point defined: blood 2 weeks post-SBRT. The treatment is: 15 Gy SBRT to primary tumor, nephrectomy 4 weeks later. Blood was sampled at baseline, 2 weeks and 4 weeks after SBRT. The data originate from a study of radiation and T cells in renal cell carcinoma. Study overall: Nephrectomy followed 15 Gy stereotactic body radiation by 4 weeks.

Study-wide points: In blood, top tumor clones expanded by 2 weeks, shrinking by 4.

Using immunoSEQ multiplex PCR, the repertoire was profiled, and TCRdb retains in-frame clones only, with some absent. The sample comprises some 120,000 clones, 88% of which are singletons, and approximately 5.8% rests with the top ten. The rearrangement links TRBV14 to TRBJ1-1, with unresolved D. The specimen comprised blood, sampled from a patient whose treatment included radiotherapy and nephrectomy. This clonotype was sampled from a woman aged 70-85 years with renal cell carcinoma. CDR3 sequence: CASSQLEVTREAFF. For the CDR3, the DNA is TGTGCCAGCAGCCAATTGGAGGTGACTAGAGAAGCTTTCTTT.